A selection of T cell receptor beta chains follows, all from one sample in a study of blood T cell repertoires in COVID-19. Clones were sequenced by immunoSEQ multiplex PCR, and TCRdb holds only the in-frame ones, with some missing. The table records approximately 210,000 clones, under 90% of them present only once. Sequencing was carried out using PBMCs or T cells enriched from blood (not recorded which). The receptors come from a woman aged 50 to 65 with acute COVID-19. CDR3s include the opening cysteine and the closing phenylalanine or tryptophan. The order of the fields is J gene, clone size, D gene, V gene, CDR3 protein, CDR3 DNA. The D gene is left open where the match is weak. Expanded clones get a size class; other rows say once, few or many, or leave the size out.

TRBJ1-2 | - | - | TRBV5-1 | CASSLDSLSNYGYTF | TGCGCCAGCAGCTTGGACAGTCTATCTAACTATGGCTACACCTTC
TRBJ2-1 | - | - | TRBV30 | CAWSATVEQFF | TGTGCCTGGAGTGCGACTGTTGAGCAGTTCTTC
TRBJ1-2 | - | - | TRBV7-2 | CASSLARATGAYGYTF | TGTGCCAGCAGCTTAGCGAGGGCGACAGGAGCCTATGGCTACACCTTC
TRBJ1-2 | - | - | TRBV6-1 | CASSEVYRAKSYGYTF | TGTGCCAGCAGTGAAGTCTATCGTGCGAAGAGCTATGGCTACACCTTC
TRBJ1-2 | - | - | TRBV18 | CASSPPGGLGYGYTF | TGTGCCAGCTCACCACCGGGGGGGCTTGGCTATGGCTACACCTTC
TRBJ1-4 | few | - | TRBV28 | CASSLGEAHEKLFF | TGTGCCAGCAGTTTGGGAGAGGCACATGAAAAACTGTTTTTT
TRBJ2-1 | - | TRBD1 | TRBV6-2/TRBV6-3 | CASSYSHRTGSNEQFF | TGTGCCAGCAGTTACTCCCACCGGACAGGGTCCAATGAGCAGTTCTTC
TRBJ1-5 | - | - | TRBV7-8 | CASSLAGAYSNQPQHF | TGTGCCAGCAGCTTAGCGGGGGCCTATAGCAATCAGCCCCAGCATTTT
TRBJ2-7 | - | - | TRBV21-1 | CASSPILGQGYEQYF | TGTGCCAGCAGCCCCATATTGGGACAGGGCTACGAGCAGTACTTC
TRBJ1-1 | - | - | TRBV7-2 | CASSILGGWAFF | TGTGCCAGCAGCATTTTAGGGGGATGGGCTTTCTTT